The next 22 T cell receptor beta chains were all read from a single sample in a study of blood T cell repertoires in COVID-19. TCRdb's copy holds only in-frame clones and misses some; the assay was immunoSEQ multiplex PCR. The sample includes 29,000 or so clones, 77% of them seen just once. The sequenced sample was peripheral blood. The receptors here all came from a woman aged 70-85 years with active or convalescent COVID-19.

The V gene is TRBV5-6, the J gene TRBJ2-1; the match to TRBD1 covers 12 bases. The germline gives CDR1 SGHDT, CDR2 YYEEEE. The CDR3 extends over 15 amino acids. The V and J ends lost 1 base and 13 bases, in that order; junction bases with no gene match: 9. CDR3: CASSLQGQGAGDQFF. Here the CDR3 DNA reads TGTGCCAGCAGCTTGCAGGGACAGGGGGCTGGGGATCAGTTCTTC.

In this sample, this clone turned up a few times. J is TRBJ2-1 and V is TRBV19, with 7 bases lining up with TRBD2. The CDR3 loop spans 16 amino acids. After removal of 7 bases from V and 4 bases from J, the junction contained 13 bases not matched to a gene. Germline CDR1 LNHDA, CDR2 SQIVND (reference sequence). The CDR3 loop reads CASKSEREQEYNEQFF. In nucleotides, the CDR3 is TGTGCCAGTAAATCTGAGCGGGAACAGGAATACAATGAGCAGTTCTTC.

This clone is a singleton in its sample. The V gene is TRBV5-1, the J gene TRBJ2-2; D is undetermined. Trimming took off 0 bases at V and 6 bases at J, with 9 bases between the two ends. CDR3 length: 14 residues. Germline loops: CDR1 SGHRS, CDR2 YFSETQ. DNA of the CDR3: TGCGCCAGCAGCTTGGGTCAGTCCTCCGGGGAGCTGTTTTTT. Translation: CASSLGQSSGELFF.

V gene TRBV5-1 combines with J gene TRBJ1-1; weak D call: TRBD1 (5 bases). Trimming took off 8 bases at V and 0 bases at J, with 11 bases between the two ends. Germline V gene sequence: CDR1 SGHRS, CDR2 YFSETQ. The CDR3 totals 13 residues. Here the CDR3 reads CASQTAMNTEAFF. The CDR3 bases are TGCGCCAGTCAGACAGCGATGAACACTGAAGCTTTCTTT. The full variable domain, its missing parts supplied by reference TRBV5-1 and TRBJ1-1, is KAGVTQTPRYLIKTRGQQVTLSCSPISGHRSVSWYQQTPGQGLQFLFEYFSETQRNKGNFPGRFSGRQFSNSRSEMNVSTLELGDSALYLCASQTAMNTEAFFGQGTRLTVV.

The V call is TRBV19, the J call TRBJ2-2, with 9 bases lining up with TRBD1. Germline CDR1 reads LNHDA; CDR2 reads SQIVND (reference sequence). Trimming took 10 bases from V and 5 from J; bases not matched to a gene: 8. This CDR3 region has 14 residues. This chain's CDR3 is CATLDRGGTGELFF. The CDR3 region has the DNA TGTGCCACCCTAGACAGGGGGGGGACCGGGGAGCTGTTTTTT. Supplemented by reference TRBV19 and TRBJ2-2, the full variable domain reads DGGITQSPKYLFRKEGQNVTLSCEQNLNHDAMYWYRQDPGQGLRLIYYSQIVNDFQKGDIAEGYSVSREKKESFPLTVTSAQKNPTAFYLCATLDRGGTGELFFGEGSRLTVL.

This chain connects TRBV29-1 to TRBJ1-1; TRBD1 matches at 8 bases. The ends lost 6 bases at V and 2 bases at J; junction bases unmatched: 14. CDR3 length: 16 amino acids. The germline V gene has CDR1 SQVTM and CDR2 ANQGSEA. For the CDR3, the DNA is TGCAGCGTCGGACAGGGACGGAAGGGTGGAAACACTGAAGCTTTCTTT. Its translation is CSVGQGRKGGNTEAFF.

CDR3 coding DNA: TGTGCCAGCAGCAGACGCGGGGGGTCTACCTACGAGCAGTACTTC. The encoded protein is CASSRRGGSTYEQYF. This chain uses TRBV9 with TRBJ2-7; 8 bases agree with TRBD2. The CDR3 length is 15 residues. Trimming cost V 4 bases and J 2 bases; bases outside gene matches: 8. Looked up from germline, CDR1 is SGDLS and CDR2 is YYNGEE.

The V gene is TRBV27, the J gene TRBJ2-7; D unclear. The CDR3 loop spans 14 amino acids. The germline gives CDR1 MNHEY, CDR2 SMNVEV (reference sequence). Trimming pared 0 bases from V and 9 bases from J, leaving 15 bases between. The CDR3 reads CASSLSKTSSAQYF. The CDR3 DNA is TGTGCCAGCAGTTTATCGAAGACATCTTCGGCGCAGTACTTC.

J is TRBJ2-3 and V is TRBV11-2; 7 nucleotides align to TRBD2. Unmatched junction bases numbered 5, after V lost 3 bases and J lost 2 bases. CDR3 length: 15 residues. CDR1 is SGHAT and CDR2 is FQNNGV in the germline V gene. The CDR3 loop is CASSFAGAVTDTQYF. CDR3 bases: TGTGCCAGCAGCTTCGCGGGAGCGGTCACAGATACGCAGTATTTT.

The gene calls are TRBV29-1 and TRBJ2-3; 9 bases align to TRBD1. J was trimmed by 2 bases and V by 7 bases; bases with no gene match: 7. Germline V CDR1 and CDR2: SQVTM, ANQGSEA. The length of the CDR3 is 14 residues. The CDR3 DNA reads TGCAGCGCGAGGGACAGGGCTCTCACAGATACGCAGTATTTT. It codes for CSARDRALTDTQYF.

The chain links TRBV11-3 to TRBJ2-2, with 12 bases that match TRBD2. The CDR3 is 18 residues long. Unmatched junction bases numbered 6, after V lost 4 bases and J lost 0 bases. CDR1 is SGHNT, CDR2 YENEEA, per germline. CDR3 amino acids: CASSSPRTSGANTGELFF. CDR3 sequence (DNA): TGTGCCAGCAGCTCACCGAGGACTAGCGGGGCGAACACCGGGGAGCTGTTTTTT.

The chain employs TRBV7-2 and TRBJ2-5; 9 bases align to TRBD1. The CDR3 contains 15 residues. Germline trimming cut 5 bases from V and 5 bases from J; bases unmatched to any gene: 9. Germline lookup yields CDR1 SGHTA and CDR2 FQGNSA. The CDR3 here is CASSPGQGQLETQYF. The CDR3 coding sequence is TGTGCCAGCAGCCCGGGACAGGGTCAACTTGAGACCCAGTACTTC.

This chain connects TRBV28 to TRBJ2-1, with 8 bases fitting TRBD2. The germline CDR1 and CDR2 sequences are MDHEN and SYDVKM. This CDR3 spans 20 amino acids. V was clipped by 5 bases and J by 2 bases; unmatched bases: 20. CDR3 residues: CASSGSIERENFLTYNEQFF. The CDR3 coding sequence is TGTGCCAGCAGTGGCTCCATTGAGCGGGAGAACTTCCTGACCTACAATGAGCAGTTCTTC.

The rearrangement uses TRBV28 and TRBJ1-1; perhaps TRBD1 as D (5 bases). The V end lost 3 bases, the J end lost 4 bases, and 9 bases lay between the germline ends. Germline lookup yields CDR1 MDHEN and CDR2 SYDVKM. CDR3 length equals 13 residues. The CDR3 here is CASSFQGVTEAFF. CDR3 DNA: TGTGCCAGCAGTTTCCAGGGTGTCACTGAAGCTTTCTTT.

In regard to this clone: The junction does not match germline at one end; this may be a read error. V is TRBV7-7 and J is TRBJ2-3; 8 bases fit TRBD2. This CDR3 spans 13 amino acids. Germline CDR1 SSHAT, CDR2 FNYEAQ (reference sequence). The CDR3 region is CASTSGGRDTQYF. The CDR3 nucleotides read TGTGCTAGCACAAGCGGGGGAAGAGATACGCAGTATTTT.

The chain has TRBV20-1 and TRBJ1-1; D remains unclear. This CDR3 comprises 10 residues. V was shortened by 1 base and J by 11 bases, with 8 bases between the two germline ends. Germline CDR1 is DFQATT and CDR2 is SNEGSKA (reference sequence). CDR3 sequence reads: CSARGYQAFF. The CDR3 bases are TGCAGTGCTAGAGGGTATCAGGCTTTCTTT.

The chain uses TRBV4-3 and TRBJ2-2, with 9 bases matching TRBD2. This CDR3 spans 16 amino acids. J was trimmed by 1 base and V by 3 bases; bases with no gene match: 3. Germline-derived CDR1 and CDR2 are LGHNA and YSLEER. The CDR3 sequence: CASSQLAGRNTGELFF. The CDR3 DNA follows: TGCGCCAGCAGCCAGCTAGCGGGACGGAACACCGGGGAGCTGTTTTTT.

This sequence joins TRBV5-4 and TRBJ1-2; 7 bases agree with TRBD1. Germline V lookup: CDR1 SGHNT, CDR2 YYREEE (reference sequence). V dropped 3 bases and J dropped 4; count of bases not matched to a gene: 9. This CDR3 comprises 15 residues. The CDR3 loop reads CASSSTTGLGYGYTF. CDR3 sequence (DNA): TGTGCCAGCAGCTCGACGACAGGGCTGGGCTATGGCTACACCTTC.

The CDR3: CASSHGQLAYGYTF. DNA for the CDR3: TGTGCCAGCAGCCACGGACAGCTAGCCTATGGCTACACCTTC. The J gene is TRBJ1-2, the V gene TRBV7-8; possibly TRBD1 for D (6 bases). CDR1 and CDR2 (germline): SGHVS, FQNEAQ. The V end was cut by 5 bases, the J end by 4 bases, with 14 bases between. This CDR3 region has 14 residues. Full variable domain (outside the CDR3, taken from reference TRBV7-8 and TRBJ1-2): GAGVSQSPRYKVAKRGQDVALRCDPISGHVSLFWYQQALGQGPEFLTYFQNEAQLDKSGLPSDRFFAERPEGSVSTLKIQRTQQEDSAVYLCASSHGQLAYGYTFGSGTRLTVV.

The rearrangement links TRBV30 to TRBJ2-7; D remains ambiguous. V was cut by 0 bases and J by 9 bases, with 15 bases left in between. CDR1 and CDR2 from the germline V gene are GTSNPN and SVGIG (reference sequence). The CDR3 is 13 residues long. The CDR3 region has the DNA TGTGCCTGGAGTGTAGACCAATATACGGGGCAGTACTTC. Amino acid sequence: CAWSVDQYTGQYF.

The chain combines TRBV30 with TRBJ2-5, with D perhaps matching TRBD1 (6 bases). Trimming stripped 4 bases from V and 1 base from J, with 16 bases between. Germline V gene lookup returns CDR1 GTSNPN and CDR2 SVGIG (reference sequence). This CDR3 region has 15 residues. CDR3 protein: CAWNPGQTGQETQYF. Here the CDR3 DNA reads TGTGCCTGGAACCCCGGACAGACCGGCCAAGAGACCCAGTACTTC.

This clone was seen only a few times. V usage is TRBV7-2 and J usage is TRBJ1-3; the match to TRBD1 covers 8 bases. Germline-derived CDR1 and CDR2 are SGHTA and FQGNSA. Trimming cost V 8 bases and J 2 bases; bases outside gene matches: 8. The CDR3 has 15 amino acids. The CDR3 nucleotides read TGTGCCAGCGGCTGGCCAGGGGGCACTGGAAACACCATATATTTT. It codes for CASGWPGGTGNTIYF.